This passage covers 2 T cell receptor beta chains from one sample sequenced in a study of beta chain features in type 1 diabetes. Study results and limitations: Moderate yet significant TCRB CDR3 shortening was seen in Type 1 diabetes patients in all four CD4+ subsets.

The isolated RNA, all of it, was reverse transcribed, so expressed TCRB transcripts were what got sequenced. TCRdb's table, derived via immunoSEQ multiplex PCR, lists solely in-frame clones and lacks some. Altogether about 160,000 clones are present, about 63% being singletons, with the ten largest covering about 0.1%. These receptors' targets are unknown. The source material was naive CD4+ T cells from blood. The source is a man under 40 with type 1 diabetes.

This clone was detected once. V and J are TRBV13 and TRBJ2-5; D is undetermined. Between the trimmed V and J ends, which lost 0 bases and 3 bases, there was a span of 5 bases. In germline, CDR1 is PRHDT, CDR2 FYEKMQ (reference sequence). The CDR3 contains 13 residues. Written as DNA, the CDR3 is TGTGCCAGCAGCTTAGGTGGGGAAGAGACCCAGTACTTC. It specifies CASSLGGEETQYF.

This chain links TRBV6-5 with TRBJ1-6; D perhaps matches TRBD1 (6 bases). Germline CDR1 MNHEY, CDR2 SVGAGI. Trimming removed 5 bases from V and 6 bases from J, with 11 bases in between. The CDR3 is 14 residues long. The CDR3 nucleotides are TGTGCCAGCAGTGGGACATCAGCTAATTCACCCCTCCACTTT. The encoded protein is CASSGTSANSPLHF.